This is a list of T cell receptor beta chains from one sample in a study of metastatic and nonmetastatic thyroid tumors. MiXCR reprocessed the PCR reads for TCRdb. The sample has 75,000 to 95,000 clones, approximately 11% seen once. Material for sequencing was blood. The origin of the receptors is a female donor with papillary thyroid cancer or a benign thyroid nodule (not recorded which). Some clones in this sample may be carry-over from other donors' samples. Each CDR3 is given with its conserved first and last residue. The D gene is left open where the match is weak. The size field is filled for only some rows; it gives once, few, many or a size class.

d_gene: TRBD2; v_gene: TRBV27; abundance: -; j_gene: TRBJ2-1; CDR3aa: CASKTSGTSGRAVNEQFF; CDR3nt: TGTGCCAGCAAGACCTCCGGGACTAGCGGGAGGGCGGTAAATGAGCAGTTCTTC
d_gene: -; v_gene: TRBV30; abundance: -; j_gene: TRBJ2-7; CDR3aa: CASSPRKQLGLEQYF; CDR3nt: TGTGCCAGTAGTCCTCGGAAACAATTAGGACTCGAGCAGTACTTC
d_gene: -; v_gene: TRBV6-2/TRBV6-3; abundance: many; j_gene: TRBJ1-5; CDR3aa: CASSYSQNQPQHF; CDR3nt: TGTGCCAGCAGTTACTCCCAGAATCAGCCCCAGCATTTT
d_gene: -; v_gene: TRBV15; abundance: many; j_gene: TRBJ2-2; CDR3aa: CATSRDLVTDANTGELFF; CDR3nt: TGTGCCACCAGCAGAGATCTCGTGACGGACGCTAACACCGGGGAGCTGTTTTTT
d_gene: TRBD2; v_gene: TRBV6-2/TRBV6-3; abundance: -; j_gene: TRBJ2-2; CDR3aa: CASSRRPGLAVGRVTGELFF; CDR3nt: TGTGCCAGCAGTCGCCGCCCGGGACTAGCGGTAGGGCGCGTCACCGGGGAGCTGTTTTTT
d_gene: -; v_gene: TRBV7-2; abundance: many; j_gene: TRBJ2-5; CDR3aa: CASSLARMHETQYF; CDR3nt: TGTGCCAGCAGCTTAGCGAGGATGCACGAGACCCAGTACTTC
d_gene: -; v_gene: TRBV11-2; abundance: many; j_gene: TRBJ1-3; CDR3aa: CASRSSGGVDWNTIYF; CDR3nt: TGTGCCAGCAGATCCTCGGGGGGCGTTGATTGGAACACCATATATTTT
d_gene: TRBD1; v_gene: TRBV5-1; abundance: many; j_gene: TRBJ2-2; CDR3aa: CASSLAGGTSVTGELFF; CDR3nt: TGCGCCAGCAGCTTGGCAGGGGGCACCTCGGTGACCGGGGAGCTGTTTTTT
d_gene: -; v_gene: TRBV28; abundance: many; j_gene: TRBJ2-1; CDR3aa: CASSLPRYEQFF; CDR3nt: TGTGCCAGCAGTTTACCGAGGTATGAGCAGTTCTTC
d_gene: TRBD1; v_gene: TRBV6-5; abundance: many; j_gene: TRBJ1-6; CDR3aa: CASSYYQGQGGSYNSPLHF; CDR3nt: TGTGCCAGCAGTTACTACCAGGGACAGGGCGGCTCCTATAATTCACCCCTCCACTTT
d_gene: TRBD1; v_gene: TRBV6-1; abundance: many; j_gene: TRBJ2-7; CDR3aa: CASSLTGGASYEQYF; CDR3nt: TGTGCCAGCAGCCTTACAGGGGGCGCGTCCTACGAGCAGTACTTC
d_gene: -; v_gene: TRBV3-1; abundance: many; j_gene: TRBJ2-7; CDR3aa: CASSRGGGAGEQYF; CDR3nt: TGTGCCAGCAGCCGGGGAGGCGGGGCGGGCGAGCAGTACTTC
d_gene: -; v_gene: TRBV5-6; abundance: -; j_gene: TRBJ1-2; CDR3aa: CASSFEAATYGYTF; CDR3nt: TGTGCCAGCAGCTTCGAAGCAGCAACCTATGGCTACACCTTC
d_gene: -; v_gene: TRBV5-1; abundance: many; j_gene: TRBJ2-1; CDR3aa: CASSLGADNEQFF; CDR3nt: TGCGCCAGCAGCTTAGGAGCGGATAATGAGCAGTTCTTC
d_gene: -; v_gene: TRBV2; abundance: many; j_gene: TRBJ1-1; CDR3aa: CASSEGGMNTEAFF; CDR3nt: TGTGCCAGCAGTGAGGGGGGAATGAACACTGAAGCTTTCTTT
d_gene: TRBD2; v_gene: TRBV27; abundance: many; j_gene: TRBJ2-7; CDR3aa: CASRLRLAGGYEQYF; CDR3nt: TGTGCCAGCAGATTGAGACTAGCGGGAGGCTACGAGCAGTACTTC
d_gene: -; v_gene: TRBV3-1; abundance: many; j_gene: TRBJ2-2; CDR3aa: CASSQARGFTGELFF; CDR3nt: TGTGCCAGCAGCCAAGCCCGGGGGTTCACCGGGGAGCTGTTTTTT
d_gene: -; v_gene: TRBV19; abundance: many; j_gene: TRBJ1-1; CDR3aa: CASSIGHSNTEAFF; CDR3nt: TGTGCCAGTAGTATTGGACATTCGAACACTGAAGCTTTCTTT
d_gene: -; v_gene: TRBV3-1; abundance: many; j_gene: TRBJ2-1; CDR3aa: CASRPFEYNEQFF; CDR3nt: TGTGCCAGCAGACCGTTTGAATACAATGAGCAGTTCTTC
d_gene: TRBD2; v_gene: TRBV12-3/TRBV12-4; abundance: many; j_gene: TRBJ2-7; CDR3aa: CASSLAGSESEQYF; CDR3nt: TGTGCCAGCAGCTTAGCGGGAAGCGAAAGCGAGCAGTACTTC
d_gene: -; v_gene: TRBV5-5; abundance: many; j_gene: TRBJ1-2; CDR3aa: CASSLGYQSSYGYTF; CDR3nt: TGTGCCAGCAGCTTGGGGTATCAGAGCTCCTATGGCTACACCTTC
d_gene: -; v_gene: TRBV9; abundance: many; j_gene: TRBJ1-5; CDR3aa: CASSVGNQPQHF; CDR3nt: TGTGCCAGCAGCGTTGGCAATCAGCCCCAGCATTTT
d_gene: -; v_gene: TRBV6-1; abundance: many; j_gene: TRBJ2-1; CDR3aa: CASRAGDSYNEQFF; CDR3nt: TGTGCCAGCAGGGCCGGAGATTCATACAATGAGCAGTTCTTC
d_gene: -; v_gene: TRBV7-2; abundance: many; j_gene: TRBJ1-2; CDR3aa: CASSFGVLISGYTF; CDR3nt: TGTGCCAGCAGCTTTGGGGTCTTAATTTCTGGCTACACCTTC
d_gene: TRBD2; v_gene: TRBV6-1; abundance: few; j_gene: TRBJ2-1; CDR3aa: CASSRSGIYNEQSF; CDR3nt: TGTGCCAGCAGTCGTAGCGGGATTTACAATGAGCAGTCCTTC
d_gene: TRBD2; v_gene: TRBV9; abundance: -; j_gene: TRBJ2-7; CDR3aa: CASSVGGGDQAYEQYF; CDR3nt: TGTGCCAGCAGCGTAGGTGGGGGGGACCAAGCCTACGAGCAGTACTTC
d_gene: -; v_gene: TRBV10-3; abundance: many; j_gene: TRBJ2-5; CDR3aa: CAISDLDRQETQYF; CDR3nt: TGTGCCATCAGTGATTTAGACCGTCAAGAGACCCAGTACTTC
d_gene: TRBD2; v_gene: TRBV19; abundance: many; j_gene: TRBJ2-1; CDR3aa: CASSITGTSLNEQFF; CDR3nt: TGTGCCAGTAGTATCACCGGGACTAGCTTGAATGAGCAGTTCTTC
d_gene: -; v_gene: TRBV5-4; abundance: -; j_gene: TRBJ2-7; CDR3aa: CASSSTSIGSYEQYF; CDR3nt: TGTGCCAGCAGCTCAACTAGCATAGGCTCCTACGAGCAGTACTTC
d_gene: -; v_gene: TRBV27; abundance: many; j_gene: TRBJ2-6; CDR3aa: CASSFSRILSGANVLTF; CDR3nt: TGTGCCAGCAGTTTCAGTAGGATCCTCTCTGGGGCCAACGTCCTGACTTTC
d_gene: -; v_gene: TRBV7-8; abundance: many; j_gene: TRBJ2-7; CDR3aa: CASSLGQSFEQYF; CDR3nt: TGTGCCAGCAGCTTAGGGCAGTCGTTCGAGCAGTACTTC
d_gene: -; v_gene: TRBV6-2/TRBV6-3; abundance: many; j_gene: TRBJ2-5; CDR3aa: CASSYQGLDQYF; CDR3nt: TGTGCCAGCAGTTACCAGGGGTTGGACCAGTACTTC